Listed below are T cell receptor beta chains from one sample, sequenced in a study of OX40 agonist ivuxolimab in advanced cancers. TCRdb's copy holds only in-frame clones and misses some; the assay was immunoSEQ multiplex PCR. The table shows fewer than 40,000 clones, with less than 90% occurring only once. The sample in question was CD4+ or CD8+ T cells sorted from blood, obtained in a trial of the OX40 agonist ivuxolimab. Source of these receptors: an adult with an advanced solid tumor such as melanoma, head and neck, liver or kidney cancer. Both conserved end residues are part of each CDR3. A D gene is named only where the DNA matches it firmly. Clone size is not always given. Where it is, it says once, few, many or a class for expanded clones.

cdr3_nt: TGTGCCAGCAGTTACTCGATAGGGGATACGCAGTATTTT
cdr3_aa: CASSYSIGDTQYF
d_call: NA
v_call: TRBV6-5
clone_size: NA
j_call: TRBJ2-3

cdr3_nt: TGTGCCAGCAGAACCGGGACAGGGACAGATACGCAGTATTTT
cdr3_aa: CASRTGTGTDTQYF
d_call: TRBD1
v_call: TRBV5-6
clone_size: NA
j_call: TRBJ2-3

cdr3_nt: TGCGCCAGCAGCTTAACAGGGTTCTACGAGCAGTACTTC
cdr3_aa: CASSLTGFYEQYF
d_call: NA
v_call: TRBV5-1
clone_size: NA
j_call: TRBJ2-7

cdr3_nt: TGTGCCAGTAGTACCGGGCCTTTTTCCGGGGAGCTGTTTTTT
cdr3_aa: CASSTGPFSGELFF
d_call: NA
v_call: TRBV19
clone_size: once
j_call: TRBJ2-2

cdr3_nt: TGCGCCAGCAGCCAAGTCCGGACAGGGGAAAACTATGGCTACACCTTC
cdr3_aa: CASSQVRTGENYGYTF
d_call: TRBD1
v_call: TRBV4-1
clone_size: NA
j_call: TRBJ1-2

cdr3_nt: TGTGCCAGTAGGGGAAGGGACTACGAGCAGTACTTC
cdr3_aa: CASRGRDYEQYF
d_call: NA
v_call: TRBV4-2
clone_size: NA
j_call: TRBJ2-7

cdr3_nt: TGCGCCAGCAGCCGGGCGGGGGACTTATATAGCAATCAGCCCCAGCATTTT
cdr3_aa: CASSRAGDLYSNQPQHF
d_call: NA
v_call: TRBV4-1
clone_size: NA
j_call: TRBJ1-5

cdr3_nt: TGTGCCAGTAGTATAGATCAGGGAGGGTTCAATGGCTACACCTTC
cdr3_aa: CASSIDQGGFNGYTF
d_call: NA
v_call: TRBV19
clone_size: NA
j_call: TRBJ1-2

cdr3_nt: TGTGCCAGCAGTGAAGAGGAAGCTACAGGCGGGGAGCTGTTTTTT
cdr3_aa: CASSEEEATGGELFF
d_call: NA
v_call: TRBV6-1
clone_size: NA
j_call: TRBJ2-2

cdr3_nt: TGTGCCAGCAGACCAGGTACCAGGGGGGATCAGCCCCAGCATTTT
cdr3_aa: CASRPGTRGDQPQHF
d_call: TRBD1
v_call: TRBV7-8
clone_size: NA
j_call: TRBJ1-5

cdr3_nt: TGTGCCAGCAGCTTAGACAAGGCAGGGACTAACTATGGCTACACCTTC
cdr3_aa: CASSLDKAGTNYGYTF
d_call: NA
v_call: TRBV7-2
clone_size: NA
j_call: TRBJ1-2

cdr3_nt: TGTGCCACGCGTATTGGGGCCAACGTCCCGACTTTC
cdr3_aa: CATRIGANVPTF
d_call: NA
v_call: TRBV7-9
clone_size: NA
j_call: TRBJ2-6

cdr3_nt: TGCGCCAGCAGCCAAGGGTGGGGGCCCTACGAGCAGTACTTC
cdr3_aa: CASSQGWGPYEQYF
d_call: NA
v_call: TRBV4-1
clone_size: NA
j_call: TRBJ2-7

cdr3_nt: TGCGCCAGCAGCCAAGACAGGGGGACATACGAGCAGTACTTC
cdr3_aa: CASSQDRGTYEQYF
d_call: TRBD1
v_call: TRBV4-3
clone_size: once
j_call: TRBJ2-7

cdr3_nt: TGTGCCAGCAGTAGAGGGAGGAGCTCCTACAATGAGCAGTTCTTC
cdr3_aa: CASSRGRSSYNEQFF
d_call: NA
v_call: TRBV2
clone_size: NA
j_call: TRBJ2-1

cdr3_nt: TGTGCCAGCAGTTACGGGACAGGGATAATTGGCTACACCTTC
cdr3_aa: CASSYGTGIIGYTF
d_call: TRBD1
v_call: TRBV6-5
clone_size: NA
j_call: TRBJ1-2

cdr3_nt: TGTGCCAGTAGTATAGGCCCAGGGGTCGGGTATGGCTACACCTTC
cdr3_aa: CASSIGPGVGYGYTF
d_call: NA
v_call: TRBV19
clone_size: NA
j_call: TRBJ1-2

cdr3_nt: TGTGCCAGCAGCTTAGAATGGGAGACCCAGTACTTC
cdr3_aa: CASSLEWETQYF
d_call: NA
v_call: TRBV7-8
clone_size: NA
j_call: TRBJ2-5

cdr3_nt: TGTGCCAGCGGCCCCCAGGGCTACGAGCAGTACTTC
cdr3_aa: CASGPQGYEQYF
d_call: NA
v_call: TRBV6-5
clone_size: once
j_call: TRBJ2-7

cdr3_nt: TGTGCCAGCAGCTTCGGCGGGGCAGATACGCAGTATTTT
cdr3_aa: CASSFGGADTQYF
d_call: NA
v_call: TRBV7-9
clone_size: NA
j_call: TRBJ2-3

cdr3_nt: TGTGCCAGCAGTTTATCTACGGACAGGGCAAGCAATCAGCCCCAGCATTTT
cdr3_aa: CASSLSTDRASNQPQHF
d_call: TRBD1
v_call: TRBV27
clone_size: once
j_call: TRBJ1-5

cdr3_nt: TGTGCCAGCAGCGTAGGTCGTTCGGGACAGGGGGAGTACGAGCAGTACTTC
cdr3_aa: CASSVGRSGQGEYEQYF
d_call: TRBD1
v_call: TRBV9
clone_size: NA
j_call: TRBJ2-7

cdr3_nt: TGTGCCACCAGCACCCAAACGGGGGCACAGAACACTGAAGCTTTCTTT
cdr3_aa: CATSTQTGAQNTEAFF
d_call: NA
v_call: TRBV15
clone_size: once
j_call: TRBJ1-1

cdr3_nt: TGTGCCAGCAGCTTAGACCCAGGACAGGGCGGCGAGCAGTACTTC
cdr3_aa: CASSLDPGQGGEQYF
d_call: TRBD1
v_call: TRBV7-6
clone_size: NA
j_call: TRBJ2-7

cdr3_nt: TGTGCCAGCAGTTTCACAGCCTTCGGGGATTCACCCCTCCACTTT
cdr3_aa: CASSFTAFGDSPLHF
d_call: NA
v_call: TRBV27
clone_size: medium-sized
j_call: TRBJ1-6

cdr3_nt: TGCAGCGGTGGGAGGGGCGACACTGAAGCTTTCTTT
cdr3_aa: CSGGRGDTEAFF
d_call: NA
v_call: TRBV29-1
clone_size: NA
j_call: TRBJ1-1

cdr3_nt: TGTGCCAGCTCACCGGAGGGAGGGTTTAAGGAGGATCATGGCTACACCTTC
cdr3_aa: CASSPEGGFKEDHGYTF
d_call: NA
v_call: TRBV18
clone_size: NA
j_call: TRBJ1-2

cdr3_nt: TGTGCCAGCAGCCCAACGGCGGGGATGTTATACGAGCAGTACTTC
cdr3_aa: CASSPTAGMLYEQYF
d_call: NA
v_call: TRBV27
clone_size: NA
j_call: TRBJ2-7

cdr3_nt: TGTGCCACCAGGGTCGTCGGGGAGCTGTTTTTT
cdr3_aa: CATRVVGELFF
d_call: NA
v_call: TRBV2
clone_size: NA
j_call: TRBJ2-2

cdr3_nt: TGTGCCACCAGAGAGGACGGGCAGGCCGGAAAACTGTTTTTT
cdr3_aa: CATREDGQAGKLFF
d_call: NA
v_call: TRBV15
clone_size: once
j_call: TRBJ1-4

cdr3_nt: TGTGCCAGCAGTATAGTGGCTTACAATGAGCAGTTCTTC
cdr3_aa: CASSIVAYNEQFF
d_call: NA
v_call: TRBV7-6
clone_size: NA
j_call: TRBJ2-1

cdr3_nt: TGTGCCAGCAGCTCGGGGGGACACCAAGAGACCCAGTACTTC
cdr3_aa: CASSSGGHQETQYF
d_call: TRBD2
v_call: TRBV13
clone_size: once
j_call: TRBJ2-5

cdr3_nt: TGTGCCAGCAGCTTAGCGGGGGGGCCAGGAGAGACCCAGTACTTC
cdr3_aa: CASSLAGGPGETQYF
d_call: TRBD2
v_call: TRBV11-3
clone_size: once
j_call: TRBJ2-5

cdr3_nt: TGTGCCAGCAGCCCCCCGCGAGGTAGCTCCTACAATGAGCAGTTCTTC
cdr3_aa: CASSPPRGSSYNEQFF
d_call: NA
v_call: TRBV7-9
clone_size: NA
j_call: TRBJ2-1

cdr3_nt: TGCGCCAGCAGCCAATCGGTCGGGGAGCTGTTTTTT
cdr3_aa: CASSQSVGELFF
d_call: NA
v_call: TRBV4-1
clone_size: NA
j_call: TRBJ2-2

cdr3_nt: TGTGCCAGTCCAACTGAAAATGAAAAACTGTTTTTT
cdr3_aa: CASPTENEKLFF
d_call: NA
v_call: TRBV19
clone_size: once
j_call: TRBJ1-4

cdr3_nt: TGTGCCACGAAAACAGCGAACACTGAAGCTTTCTTT
cdr3_aa: CATKTANTEAFF
d_call: NA
v_call: TRBV7-9
clone_size: NA
j_call: TRBJ1-1

cdr3_nt: TGCGCCAGCAGAACAGGGAACACTGAAGCTTTCTTT
cdr3_aa: CASRTGNTEAFF
d_call: NA
v_call: TRBV4-1
clone_size: NA
j_call: TRBJ1-1

cdr3_nt: TGCGCCAGCAGCCTTCACGACAGGGGAAATGAGCAGTTCTTC
cdr3_aa: CASSLHDRGNEQFF
d_call: TRBD1
v_call: TRBV4-1
clone_size: NA
j_call: TRBJ2-1

cdr3_nt: TGTGCCAGCAGTAACAAAGGGACTCTCAATGAGCAGTTCTTC
cdr3_aa: CASSNKGTLNEQFF
d_call: NA
v_call: TRBV6-5
clone_size: NA
j_call: TRBJ2-1

cdr3_nt: TGTGCCACCAGCAGGGGACTAGCGGGGGGAGATACGCAGTATTTT
cdr3_aa: CATSRGLAGGDTQYF
d_call: TRBD2
v_call: TRBV15
clone_size: once
j_call: TRBJ2-3

cdr3_nt: TGCAGCGTTGCATCCAATGAGCAGTTCTTC
cdr3_aa: CSVASNEQFF
d_call: NA
v_call: TRBV29-1
clone_size: NA
j_call: TRBJ2-1

cdr3_nt: TGCGCCAGCAGCCATGCGACGGCGAACACTGAAGCTTTCTTT
cdr3_aa: CASSHATANTEAFF
d_call: NA
v_call: TRBV4-1
clone_size: few
j_call: TRBJ1-1

cdr3_nt: TGCGCCAGCAGCCTAGACACAACCTCCTACAATGAGCAGTTCTTC
cdr3_aa: CASSLDTTSYNEQFF
d_call: NA
v_call: TRBV4-1
clone_size: NA
j_call: TRBJ2-1

cdr3_nt: TGTGCCAGCAGTTACTCGTCAGGAGCCTCTGTATCCTACACCTTC
cdr3_aa: CASSYSSGASVSYTF
d_call: NA
v_call: TRBV6-5
clone_size: NA
j_call: TRBJ1-2

cdr3_nt: TGTGCCAGCAGCCTAGGACAGGGCTATAATTCACCCCTCCACTTT
cdr3_aa: CASSLGQGYNSPLHF
d_call: TRBD1
v_call: TRBV27
clone_size: few
j_call: TRBJ1-6

cdr3_nt: TGTGCCAGCAGCTCCCGAGTAAAAGATACGCAGTATTTT
cdr3_aa: CASSSRVKDTQYF
d_call: NA
v_call: TRBV7-9
clone_size: NA
j_call: TRBJ2-3

cdr3_nt: TGTGCCAGTAGGATCACGGGGGGGGCCGGGGAGCTGTTTTTT
cdr3_aa: CASRITGGAGELFF
d_call: TRBD2
v_call: TRBV19
clone_size: NA
j_call: TRBJ2-2

cdr3_nt: TGTGCCAGCAGCCCATATCGTAGCGCGAACACCGGGGAGCTGTTTTTT
cdr3_aa: CASSPYRSANTGELFF
d_call: NA
v_call: TRBV11-3
clone_size: NA
j_call: TRBJ2-2

cdr3_nt: TGTGCCAGTAGTATAGGGGTCGGACCCTACGAGCAGTACTTC
cdr3_aa: CASSIGVGPYEQYF
d_call: NA
v_call: TRBV19
clone_size: NA
j_call: TRBJ2-7

cdr3_nt: TGTGCCTGGAGTGGGACAGACTATGGCTACACCTTC
cdr3_aa: CAWSGTDYGYTF
d_call: NA
v_call: TRBV30
clone_size: NA
j_call: TRBJ1-2

cdr3_nt: TGTGCCAGCAGCTTAGTTGGGACTAGCGGTTTGGAAGACACCGGGGAGCTGTTTTTT
cdr3_aa: CASSLVGTSGLEDTGELFF
d_call: TRBD2
v_call: TRBV7-9
clone_size: NA
j_call: TRBJ2-2

cdr3_nt: TGTGCCACCAGCCCTAGACAGGGCTACGAGCAGTACTTC
cdr3_aa: CATSPRQGYEQYF
d_call: TRBD1
v_call: TRBV15
clone_size: NA
j_call: TRBJ2-7

cdr3_nt: TGTGCCAGCAGGGATGAGGGAGGAGGTGAAGCTTTCTTT
cdr3_aa: CASRDEGGGEAFF
d_call: NA
v_call: TRBV6-1
clone_size: NA
j_call: TRBJ1-1

cdr3_nt: TGTGCCAGTAGTAGCTGGGAAAGTAATCAGCCCCAGCATTTT
cdr3_aa: CASSSWESNQPQHF
d_call: NA
v_call: TRBV19
clone_size: NA
j_call: TRBJ1-5

cdr3_nt: TGTGCCAGCAGCTACAGGGGGCTCCTCGCAGATACGCAGTATTTT
cdr3_aa: CASSYRGLLADTQYF
d_call: TRBD1
v_call: TRBV7-9
clone_size: NA
j_call: TRBJ2-3

cdr3_nt: TGTGCCAGCAGCCTGAGTCCGACAGTGGGCGGCTACACCTTC
cdr3_aa: CASSLSPTVGGYTF
d_call: NA
v_call: TRBV6-5
clone_size: NA
j_call: TRBJ1-2